These T cell receptor beta chains were read from a single sample in a study of shared clonotypes between healthy human individuals. Profiled with immunoSEQ multiplex PCR; TCRdb holds only in-frame clones, not every one. The sample consists of roughly 650,000 clones, approximately 97% of them appearing once. Sequencing input: naive CD4+ T cells sorted from blood. The source of these receptors is a woman aged 30 to 39 in good health. CDR3s include the opening cysteine and the closing phenylalanine or tryptophan. D genes are given only for firm matches.

TRBV5-5	TRBD2	TRBJ2-7	15	TGTGCCAGCAGCGAACTAGCGGGTGGGACCTACGAGCAGTACTTC	CASSELAGGTYEQYF
TRBV11-2	TRBD2	TRBJ2-3	16	TGTGCCAGCAGCTACGGACTAGCGGGTCTCACAGATACGCAGTATTTT	CASSYGLAGLTDTQYF
TRBV7-2	-	TRBJ2-2	16	TGTGCCAGCACCACTACCCGGGTCTTTCATCCCGGGGAGCTGTTTTTT	CASTTTRVFHPGELFF
TRBV5-4	TRBD1	TRBJ2-7	16	TGTGCCAGCAGCCAGGGGCCACCGGGACAGGGCTCGGAGCAGTACTTC	CASSQGPPGQGSEQYF
TRBV18	-	TRBJ2-2	16	TGTGCCAGCTCATTGCGCGGTAGATCGAACACCGGGGAGCTGTTTTTT	CASSLRGRSNTGELFF
TRBV28	-	TRBJ1-5	12	TGTGCCAGCAGTAACGGGAATCAGCCCCAGCATTTT	CASSNGNQPQHF
TRBV6-6	-	TRBJ1-2	15	TGTGCCAGCAGTATAGCGGGGACACAAGAATATGGCTACACCTTC	CASSIAGTQEYGYTF
TRBV7-9	TRBD2	TRBJ2-7	18	TGTGCCAGCAGCCAGCTTAGGGTTCTGACTAGCGGAGTCTACGAGCAGTACTTC	CASSQLRVLTSGVYEQYF
TRBV2	-	TRBJ1-6	15	TGTGCCAGCAGTGTTGAAGGGGGCTATAATTCACCCCTCCACTTT	CASSVEGGYNSPLHF
TRBV6-5	-	TRBJ1-1	14	TGTGCCAGCAGTTACAATGGTAGGGGACAATCGGCTTTCTTT	CASSYNGRGQSAFF